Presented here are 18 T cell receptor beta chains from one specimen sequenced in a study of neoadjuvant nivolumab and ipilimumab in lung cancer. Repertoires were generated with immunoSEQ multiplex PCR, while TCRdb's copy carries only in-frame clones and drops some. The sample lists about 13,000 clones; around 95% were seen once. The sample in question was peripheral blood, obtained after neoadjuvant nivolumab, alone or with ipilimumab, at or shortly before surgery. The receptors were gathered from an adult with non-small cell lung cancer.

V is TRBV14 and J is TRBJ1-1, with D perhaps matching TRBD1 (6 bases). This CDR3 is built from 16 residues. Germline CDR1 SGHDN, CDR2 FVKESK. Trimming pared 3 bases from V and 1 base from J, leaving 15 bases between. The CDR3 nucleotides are TGTGCCAGCAGCCAGCCGGACAGCCTCCCGAACACTGAAGCTTTCTTT. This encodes CASSQPDSLPNTEAFF.

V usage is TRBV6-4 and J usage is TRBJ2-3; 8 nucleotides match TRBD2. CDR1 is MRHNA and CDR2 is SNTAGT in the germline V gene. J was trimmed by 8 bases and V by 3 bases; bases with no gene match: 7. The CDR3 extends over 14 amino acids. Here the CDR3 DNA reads TGTGCCAGCAGTGAGGCGGGACTAGGCGGTACGCAGTATTTT. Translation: CASSEAGLGGTQYF.

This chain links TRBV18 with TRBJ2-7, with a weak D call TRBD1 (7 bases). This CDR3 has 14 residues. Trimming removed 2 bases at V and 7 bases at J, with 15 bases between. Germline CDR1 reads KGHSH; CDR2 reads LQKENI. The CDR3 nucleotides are TGTGCCAGCTCACCAAGGCAGGGGGGTACGGAGCAGTACTTC. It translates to CASSPRQGGTEQYF. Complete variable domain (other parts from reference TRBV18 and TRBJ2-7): NAGVMQNPRHLVRRRGQEARLRCSPMKGHSHVYWYRQLPEEGLKFMVYLQKENIIDESGMPKERFSAEFPKEGPSILRIQQVVRGDSAAYFCASSPRQGGTEQYFGPGTRLTVT.

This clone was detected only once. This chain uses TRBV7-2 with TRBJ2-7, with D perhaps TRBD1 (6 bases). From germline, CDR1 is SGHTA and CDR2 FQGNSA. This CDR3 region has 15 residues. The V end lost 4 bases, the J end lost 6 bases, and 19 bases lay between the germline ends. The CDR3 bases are TGTGCCAGCAGCTCCCCCCCGGACAGCAAGGCCGAGCAGTACTTC. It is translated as CASSSPPDSKAEQYF.

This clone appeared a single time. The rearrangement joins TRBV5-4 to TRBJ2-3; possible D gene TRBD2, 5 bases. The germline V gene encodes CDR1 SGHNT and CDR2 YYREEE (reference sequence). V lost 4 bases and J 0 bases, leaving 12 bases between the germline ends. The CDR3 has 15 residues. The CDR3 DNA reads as TGTGCCAGCAGCCACAGCGGAGCTAGCACAGATACGCAGTATTTT. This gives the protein CASSHSGASTDTQYF.

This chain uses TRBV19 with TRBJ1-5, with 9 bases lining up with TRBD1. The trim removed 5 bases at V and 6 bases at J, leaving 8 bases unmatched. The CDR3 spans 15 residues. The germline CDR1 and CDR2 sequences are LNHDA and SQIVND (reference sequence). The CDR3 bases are TGTGCCAGTAGTGAACAGGGGGCGGAAGGTCAGCCCCAGCATTTT. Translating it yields CASSEQGAEGQPQHF.

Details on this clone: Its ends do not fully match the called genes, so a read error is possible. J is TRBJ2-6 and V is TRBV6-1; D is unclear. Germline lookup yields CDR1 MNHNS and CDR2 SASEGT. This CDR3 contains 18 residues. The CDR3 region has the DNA TGTGACAGCAGTGGACCGGGCTCTGCACAAAGTCGGGCCAACGTCCTGACTTTC. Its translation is CDSSGPGSAQSRANVLTF.

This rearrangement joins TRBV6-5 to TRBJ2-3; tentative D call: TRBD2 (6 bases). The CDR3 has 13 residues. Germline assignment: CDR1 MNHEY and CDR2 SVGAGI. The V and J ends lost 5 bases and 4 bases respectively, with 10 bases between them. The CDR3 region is CASSTTRPDTQYF. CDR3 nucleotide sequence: TGTGCCAGCAGTACGACTAGGCCAGATACGCAGTATTTT.

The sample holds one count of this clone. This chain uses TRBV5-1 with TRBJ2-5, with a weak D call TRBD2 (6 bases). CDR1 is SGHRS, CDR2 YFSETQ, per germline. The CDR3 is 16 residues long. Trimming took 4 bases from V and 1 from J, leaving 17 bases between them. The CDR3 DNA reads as TGCGCCAGCAGCAATTGGCCTAGGGACTTCCAAGAGACCCAGTACTTC. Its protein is CASSNWPRDFQETQYF. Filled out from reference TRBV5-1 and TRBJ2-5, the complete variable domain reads KAGVTQTPRYLIKTRGQQVTLSCSPISGHRSVSWYQQTPGQGLQFLFEYFSETQRNKGNFPGRFSGRQFSNSRSEMNVSTLELGDSALYLCASSNWPRDFQETQYFGPGTRLLVL.

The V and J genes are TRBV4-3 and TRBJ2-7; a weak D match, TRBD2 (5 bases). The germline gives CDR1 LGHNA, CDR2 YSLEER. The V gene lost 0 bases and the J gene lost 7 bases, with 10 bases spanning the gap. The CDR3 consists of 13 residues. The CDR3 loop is CASSQDSDPEQYF. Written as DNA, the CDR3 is TGCGCCAGCAGCCAAGATAGCGACCCTGAGCAGTACTTC.

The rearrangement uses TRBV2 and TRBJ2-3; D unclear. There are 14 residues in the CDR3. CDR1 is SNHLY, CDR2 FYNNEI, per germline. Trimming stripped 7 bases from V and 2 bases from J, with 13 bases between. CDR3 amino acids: CASTADKITDTQYF. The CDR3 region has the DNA TGTGCCAGCACCGCAGACAAGATCACAGATACGCAGTATTTT.

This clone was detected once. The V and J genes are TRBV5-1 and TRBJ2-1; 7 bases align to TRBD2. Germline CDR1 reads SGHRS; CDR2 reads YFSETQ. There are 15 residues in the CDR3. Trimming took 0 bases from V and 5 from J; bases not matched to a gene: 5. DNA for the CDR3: TGCGCCAGCAGCTTGGCCCCCCGGGGGGACAATGAGCAGTTCTTC. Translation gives CASSLAPRGDNEQFF. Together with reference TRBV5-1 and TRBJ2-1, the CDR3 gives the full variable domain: KAGVTQTPRYLIKTRGQQVTLSCSPISGHRSVSWYQQTPGQGLQFLFEYFSETQRNKGNFPGRFSGRQFSNSRSEMNVSTLELGDSALYLCASSLAPRGDNEQFFGPGTRLTVL.

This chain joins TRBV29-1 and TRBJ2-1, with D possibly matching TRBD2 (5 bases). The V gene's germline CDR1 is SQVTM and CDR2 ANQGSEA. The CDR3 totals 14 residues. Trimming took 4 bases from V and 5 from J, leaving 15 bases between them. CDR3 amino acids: CSVARERYDNEQFF. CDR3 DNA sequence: TGCAGCGTTGCGAGGGAGAGATATGACAATGAGCAGTTCTTC.

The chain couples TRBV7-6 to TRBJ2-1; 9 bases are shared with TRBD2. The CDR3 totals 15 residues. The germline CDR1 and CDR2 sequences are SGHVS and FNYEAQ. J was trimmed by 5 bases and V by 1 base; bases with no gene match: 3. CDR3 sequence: CASSLGGRADNEQFF. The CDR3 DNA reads TGTGCCAGCAGCTTAGGCGGGAGGGCCGACAATGAGCAGTTCTTC.

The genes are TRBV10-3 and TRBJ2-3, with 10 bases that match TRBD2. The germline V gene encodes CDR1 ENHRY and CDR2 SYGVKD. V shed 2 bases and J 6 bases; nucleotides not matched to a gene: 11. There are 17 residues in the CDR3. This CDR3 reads CAISERGETSGWDTQYF. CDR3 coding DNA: TGTGCCATCAGTGAGCGCGGGGAGACTAGCGGGTGGGATACGCAGTATTTT.

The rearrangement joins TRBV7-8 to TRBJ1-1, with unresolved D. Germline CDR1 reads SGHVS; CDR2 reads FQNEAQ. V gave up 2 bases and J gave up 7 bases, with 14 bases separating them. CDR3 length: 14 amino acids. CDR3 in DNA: TGTGCCAGCAGCTTACAGGCCCCACACAGTGAAGCTTTCTTT. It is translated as CASSLQAPHSEAFF.

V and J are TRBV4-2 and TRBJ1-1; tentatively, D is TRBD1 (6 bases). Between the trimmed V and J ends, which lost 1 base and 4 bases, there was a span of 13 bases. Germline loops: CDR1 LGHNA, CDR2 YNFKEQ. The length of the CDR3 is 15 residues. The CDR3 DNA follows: TGTGCCAGCAGCCAAGTCTACAGGGAGGGCACTGAAGCTTTCTTT. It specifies CASSQVYREGTEAFF.

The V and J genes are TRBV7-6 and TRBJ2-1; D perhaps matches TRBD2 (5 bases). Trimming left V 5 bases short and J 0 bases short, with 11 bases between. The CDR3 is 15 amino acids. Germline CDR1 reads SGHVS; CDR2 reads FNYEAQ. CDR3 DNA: TGTGCCAGCAGCGAACGGACTGCCTCCTACAATGAGCAGTTCTTC. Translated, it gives CASSERTASYNEQFF.